A selection of T cell receptor beta chains follows, all from one sample in a study of vaccination and CD4 T cells after COVID-19. For these receptors, no antigen is known. One entry per CDR3 protein results from TCRdb running MiXCR on the PCR reads. Counted here are 20,000 or so distinct CDR3 sequences, 47% occurring once; the ten biggest clones make up about 13%. Material: cultured CD4+ T cells from blood. These receptor sequences come from a human donor with COVID-19. The CDR3 runs from the conserved cysteine through the conserved F or W. The order of the fields is V gene, clone size, J gene, D gene, CDR3 protein, CDR3 DNA. A D gene is named only where the DNA matches it firmly. Clone size is stated in some rows and not others, as once, few, many or a class when expanded.

V: TRBV19
size: NA
J: TRBJ2-7
D: NA
CDR3: CASPPGRVRVEQYF
DNA: TGTGCCAGTCCACCGGGTAGGGTGAGGGTCGAGCAGTACTTC

V: TRBV7-9
size: few
J: TRBJ2-3
D: NA
CDR3: CASSEGPPPDTQYF
DNA: TGTGCCAGCAGCGAGGGACCCCCCCCAGATACGCAGTATTTT

V: TRBV7-2
size: NA
J: TRBJ1-1
D: NA
CDR3: CASSPQIGRSTEAFF
DNA: TGTGCCAGCAGCCCGCAGATTGGAAGGAGCACTGAAGCTTTCTTT

V: TRBV5-5
size: NA
J: TRBJ1-1
D: TRBD1
CDR3: CASSSRQGWGDTEAFF
DNA: TGTGCCAGCAGTTCCCGACAGGGTTGGGGGGACACTGAAGCTTTCTTT

V: TRBV7-2
size: NA
J: TRBJ1-4
D: NA
CDR3: CASTGLNNEKLFF
DNA: TGTGCCAGCACGGGGCTCAATAATGAAAAACTGTTTTTT

V: TRBV6-1
size: NA
J: TRBJ2-1
D: TRBD2
CDR3: CASNKGTSGDSSYNEQFF
DNA: TGTGCCTCTAACAAGGGGACTAGCGGGGACAGCTCCTACAATGAGCAGTTCTTC

V: TRBV7-3
size: NA
J: TRBJ1-4
D: TRBD1
CDR3: CASSSGQGAHFEKLFF
DNA: TGTGCCAGCAGCTCGGGACAGGGGGCGCATTTTGAAAAACTGTTTTTT

V: TRBV12-3/TRBV12-4
size: NA
J: TRBJ1-5
D: NA
CDR3: CASSLGINQPQHF
DNA: TGTGCCAGCAGTTTGGGGATCAATCAGCCCCAGCATTTT

V: TRBV12-3/TRBV12-4
size: few
J: TRBJ1-6
D: TRBD1
CDR3: CASRGQGAKAYSPLHF
DNA: TGTGCCAGCAGAGGACAGGGGGCCAAGGCCTATTCACCCCTCCACTTT

V: TRBV7-9
size: NA
J: TRBJ1-1
D: NA
CDR3: CASSLLGGRVTEAFF
DNA: TGTGCCAGCAGCTTACTGGGCGGCAGGGTCACTGAAGCTTTCTTT

V: TRBV5-1
size: NA
J: TRBJ2-7
D: NA
CDR3: CASSTTGAFGYEQYF
DNA: TGCGCCAGCAGCACCACCGGGGCTTTCGGGTACGAGCAGTACTTC

V: TRBV20-1
size: NA
J: TRBJ1-3
D: NA
CDR3: CSATGLRGNTIYF
DNA: TGCAGTGCTACAGGGCTCCGTGGAAACACCATATATTTT

V: TRBV7-2
size: NA
J: TRBJ2-1
D: NA
CDR3: CASSLRGYSRGTYNEQFF
DNA: TGTGCCAGCAGCTTAAGGGGGTACTCGCGGGGGACCTACAATGAGCAGTTCTTC

V: TRBV21-1
size: NA
J: TRBJ2-7
D: NA
CDR3: CASSSRGTYEQYF
DNA: TGTGCCAGCAGCAGCAGGGGGACCTACGAGCAGTACTTC

V: TRBV2
size: few
J: TRBJ2-1
D: TRBD1
CDR3: CASSKPGQGGNEQFF
DNA: TGTGCCAGCAGTAAACCGGGACAGGGAGGAAATGAGCAGTTCTTC

V: TRBV10-3
size: few
J: TRBJ2-5
D: NA
CDR3: CAISAIRAESQETQYF
DNA: TGTGCCATCAGTGCGATCCGGGCGGAAAGCCAGGAGACCCAGTACTTC

V: TRBV29-1
size: NA
J: TRBJ2-7
D: NA
CDR3: CSVWESPYEQYF
DNA: TGCAGCGTTTGGGAGTCCCCCTACGAGCAGTACTTC

V: TRBV6-1
size: NA
J: TRBJ1-6
D: TRBD1
CDR3: CASSPGGFVSPLHF
DNA: TGTGCCAGCAGTCCAGGGGGTTTCGTTTCACCCCTCCACTTT

V: TRBV5-1
size: few
J: TRBJ2-5
D: NA
CDR3: CASSPVSPIQETQYF
DNA: TGCGCCAGCAGCCCCGTTAGTCCTATCCAAGAGACCCAGTACTTC

V: TRBV10-3
size: NA
J: TRBJ2-5
D: TRBD2
CDR3: CAISESGLAAETQYF
DNA: TGTGCCATCAGTGAGTCTGGACTAGCTGCCGAGACCCAGTACTTC

V: TRBV19
size: NA
J: TRBJ1-1
D: TRBD1
CDR3: CASSMAGGLMNTEAFF
DNA: TGTGCCAGTAGTATGGCAGGGGGCCTTATGAACACTGAAGCTTTCTTT

V: TRBV6-1
size: NA
J: TRBJ2-5
D: NA
CDR3: CASSEVLGGETQYF
DNA: TGTGCCAGCAGTGAAGTCCTAGGAGGAGAGACCCAGTACTTC

V: TRBV5-8
size: NA
J: TRBJ2-6
D: NA
CDR3: CASSLWGGGTGANVLTF
DNA: TGTGCCAGCAGCTTGTGGGGAGGGGGCACTGGGGCCAACGTCCTGACTTTC

V: TRBV15
size: once
J: TRBJ2-1
D: TRBD2
CDR3: CATSRVGTSLFNEQFF
DNA: TGTGCCACCAGCAGAGTCGGGACTAGTCTCTTCAATGAGCAGTTCTTC

V: TRBV20-1
size: NA
J: TRBJ1-3
D: TRBD1
CDR3: CSASRDSSGNTIYF
DNA: TGCAGTGCCTCTAGGGACAGCTCTGGAAACACCATATATTTT

V: TRBV6-4
size: once
J: TRBJ1-1
D: NA
CDR3: CASSDRGMRNTEAFF
DNA: TGTGCCAGCAGTGACAGGGGGATGAGGAACACTGAAGCTTTCTTT

V: TRBV12-3/TRBV12-4
size: NA
J: TRBJ1-2
D: TRBD1
CDR3: CASSFWDRTQGYTF
DNA: TGTGCCAGCAGTTTTTGGGACAGGACTCAGGGCTACACCTTC

V: TRBV5-1
size: once
J: TRBJ1-2
D: TRBD1
CDR3: CASSFQRQGDGYTF
DNA: TGCGCCAGCAGCTTTCAGCGGCAGGGGGACGGCTACACCTTC

V: TRBV2
size: NA
J: TRBJ2-4
D: NA
CDR3: CASNGVFENIQYF
DNA: TGTGCCAGCAATGGGGTCTTCGAAAACATTCAGTACTTC

V: TRBV20-1
size: NA
J: TRBJ2-3
D: TRBD1
CDR3: CSAPRTGNTDTQYF
DNA: TGCAGTGCCCCTCGGACAGGGAACACAGATACGCAGTATTTT

V: TRBV20-1
size: NA
J: TRBJ2-5
D: NA
CDR3: CSATRAGQETQYF
DNA: TGCAGTGCCACTCGGGCGGGGCAAGAGACCCAGTACTTC

V: TRBV7-2
size: NA
J: TRBJ2-5
D: TRBD2
CDR3: CASSLRASGGAGETQYF
DNA: TGTGCCAGCAGCTTACGGGCTAGCGGGGGGGCCGGGGAGACCCAGTACTTC

V: TRBV6-5
size: once
J: TRBJ2-4
D: TRBD2
CDR3: CASSYSPGGPAKNIQYF
DNA: TGTGCCAGCAGTTACTCTCCGGGGGGGCCGGCCAAAAACATTCAGTACTTC

V: TRBV7-9
size: once
J: TRBJ2-3
D: NA
CDR3: CASSLVSDTQYF
DNA: TGTGCCAGCAGCTTAGTGTCAGATACGCAGTATTTT

V: TRBV20-1
size: NA
J: TRBJ2-3
D: TRBD2
CDR3: CSAVAGGRDTQYF
DNA: TGCAGTGCGGTAGCGGGGGGGAGAGATACGCAGTATTTT

V: TRBV15
size: few
J: TRBJ1-5
D: TRBD1
CDR3: CATSSGTGGMNQPQHF
DNA: TGTGCCACCAGCAGCGGGACAGGGGGGATGAATCAGCCCCAGCATTTT

V: TRBV19
size: few
J: TRBJ2-3
D: TRBD2
CDR3: CASSIASGGPDTQYF
DNA: TGTGCCAGTAGTATAGCGTCGGGGGGGCCGGATACGCAGTATTTT

V: TRBV5-1
size: NA
J: TRBJ2-7
D: TRBD1
CDR3: CASSLGQGGTYEQYF
DNA: TGCGCCAGCAGCTTGGGACAGGGGGGAACCTACGAGCAGTACTTC

V: TRBV3-1
size: NA
J: TRBJ1-2
D: TRBD1
CDR3: CASSLGQGAGGYTF
DNA: TGTGCCAGCAGCCTTGGACAGGGGGCGGGTGGCTACACCTTC

V: TRBV20-1
size: few
J: TRBJ2-2
D: NA
CDR3: CSASKTGELFF
DNA: TGCAGTGCTAGTAAGACCGGGGAGCTGTTTTTT

V: TRBV7-2
size: NA
J: TRBJ1-2
D: NA
CDR3: CASSPGFLNGYTF
DNA: TGTGCCAGCAGTCCGGGATTCCTGAATGGCTACACCTTC

V: TRBV20-1
size: NA
J: TRBJ2-7
D: NA
CDR3: CSARVGRRYEQYF
DNA: TGCAGTGCTAGAGTGGGTAGACGCTACGAGCAGTACTTC

V: TRBV30
size: few
J: TRBJ2-7
D: TRBD1
CDR3: CALTRDRGSYEQYF
DNA: TGTGCCTTGACCCGGGACAGGGGGTCCTACGAGCAGTACTTC

V: TRBV12-3/TRBV12-4
size: NA
J: TRBJ1-5
D: NA
CDR3: CASSVTDSNQPQHF
DNA: TGTGCCAGCAGTGTGACAGATAGCAATCAGCCCCAGCATTTT

V: TRBV7-2
size: few
J: TRBJ1-6
D: TRBD1
CDR3: CASSSGQGASSPLHF
DNA: TGTGCCAGCAGCTCTGGACAGGGGGCGAGTTCACCCCTCCACTTT

V: TRBV27
size: few
J: TRBJ1-1
D: TRBD1
CDR3: CASSLTGATEAFF
DNA: TGTGCCAGCAGTCTGACAGGGGCCACTGAAGCTTTCTTT

V: TRBV15
size: NA
J: TRBJ2-1
D: TRBD1
CDR3: CATSRVWDSYNEQFF
DNA: TGTGCCACCAGCAGAGTATGGGACAGTTACAATGAGCAGTTCTTC

V: TRBV11-3
size: few
J: TRBJ2-5
D: TRBD2
CDR3: CASSLAAGLAGVALETQYF
DNA: TGTGCCAGCAGCTTAGCCGCTGGACTAGCGGGGGTAGCCTTAGAGACCCAGTACTTC

V: TRBV7-2
size: few
J: TRBJ1-5
D: NA
CDR3: CASSFTNSNQPQHF
DNA: TGTGCCAGCAGCTTTACAAATAGCAATCAGCCCCAGCATTTT

V: TRBV6-1
size: NA
J: TRBJ2-7
D: NA
CDR3: CASRPPGTQGYEQYF
DNA: TGTGCCAGCAGGCCCCCAGGAACCCAGGGTTACGAGCAGTACTTC

V: TRBV2
size: NA
J: TRBJ1-6
D: TRBD1
CDR3: CASSTGTGAGNSPLHF
DNA: TGTGCCAGCAGCACCGGGACAGGGGCCGGGAATTCACCCCTCCACTTT

V: TRBV21-1
size: NA
J: TRBJ2-1
D: NA
CDR3: CARSKIPGTPYNEQFF
DNA: TGTGCCAGATCCAAAATCCCAGGGACACCGTACAATGAGCAGTTCTTC

V: TRBV6-5
size: NA
J: TRBJ1-1
D: NA
CDR3: CASSYRGLGNTEAFF
DNA: TGTGCCAGCAGTTACCGGGGTTTGGGGAACACTGAAGCTTTCTTT

V: TRBV20-1
size: NA
J: TRBJ1-2
D: NA
CDR3: CSANTGKSGYTF
DNA: TGCAGTGCTAACACAGGGAAATCTGGCTACACCTTC

V: TRBV11-3
size: once
J: TRBJ2-1
D: TRBD2
CDR3: CASSRTQGSGGYNEQFF
DNA: TGTGCCAGCAGCCGCACGCAGGGGAGCGGGGGGTACAATGAGCAGTTCTTC

V: TRBV19
size: NA
J: TRBJ2-2
D: TRBD1
CDR3: CASSTTGTGITGELFF
DNA: TGTGCCAGTAGTACCACCGGGACAGGGATTACCGGGGAGCTGTTTTTT

V: TRBV29-1
size: few
J: TRBJ1-1
D: NA
CDR3: CSVLRQTNTEAFF
DNA: TGCAGCGTCCTGAGACAGACGAACACTGAAGCTTTCTTT

V: TRBV19
size: NA
J: TRBJ1-1
D: TRBD1
CDR3: CVSSIPGGWTEAFF
DNA: TGTGTCAGTAGTATCCCAGGGGGCTGGACTGAAGCTTTCTTT